Listed below are T cell receptor beta chains from one sample, sequenced in a study of shared clonotypes between healthy human individuals. The method was immunoSEQ multiplex PCR; TCRdb's version includes in-frame clones alone and lacks a portion of them. The top ten hold 24% of the sample, which has some 120,000 clones, more than 65% seen once. Sample: memory CD8+ T cells sorted from blood. Receptor source: a woman aged 30 to 39 in good health. Each CDR3 is given with its conserved first and last residue. D genes are given only for firm matches. The size entry is marked missing in some rows and otherwise reads once, few, many or a size class.

>TRBD2|TRBJ2-4|few|TRBV5-1
TGCGCCAGCAGCTTGTGGGGGGGAGCCAAAAACATTCAGTACTTC
CASSLWGGAKNIQYF
>.|TRBJ2-3|few|TRBV11-2
TGTGCCAGCAGCTTAGGTGGTGGCACAGATACGCAGTATTTT
CASSLGGGTDTQYF
>TRBD1|TRBJ2-1|few|TRBV6-4
TGTGCCAGCAGCCCCGGGACAGGGGGCAATGAGCAGTTCTTC
CASSPGTGGNEQFF
>.|TRBJ2-2|.|TRBV25-1
TGTGCCAGCAGTGGGATAGCCGGGAACACCGGGGAGCTGTTTTTT
CASSGIAGNTGELFF
>.|TRBJ2-5|.|TRBV5-1
TGCGCCAGCAGCTCCCCAACGACCCCAGAGACCCAGTACTTC
CASSSPTTPETQYF
>.|TRBJ2-7|few|TRBV2
TGTGCCAGCAGTGAAGTCAGGCCCGGGGCAGGGACGAGCTACGAGCAGTACTTC
CASSEVRPGAGTSYEQYF
>.|TRBJ1-2|.|TRBV13
TGTGCCAGCAGCTTAGTAGGGTCGGAAACTAACTATGGCTACACCTTC
CASSLVGSETNYGYTF
>TRBD1|TRBJ1-2|few|TRBV7-2
TGTGCCAGCAGCCCTACACAGGGGGCGATCACCTTC
CASSPTQGAITF
>.|TRBJ1-4|.|TRBV4-1
TGCGCCAGCAGCCAAGCCGTAGTGAGACAGATTGCAACTAATGAAAAACTGTTTTTT
CASSQAVVRQIATNEKLFF
>TRBD2|TRBJ2-1|.|TRBV5-6
TGTGCCAGCAGCCAGTATAGCGGGCTATACAATGAGCAGTTCTTC
CASSQYSGLYNEQFF
>.|TRBJ2-5|many|TRBV7-6
TGTGCCAGCAGCTTACTGACAGGAGCCCAAGAGACCCAGTACTTC
CASSLLTGAQETQYF
>.|TRBJ1-2|.|TRBV21-1
TGTGCCAGCAGCGACAGGCGGACAGGGGCAGTAAACTATGGCTACACCTTC
CASSDRRTGAVNYGYTF
>.|TRBJ2-3|once|TRBV4-1
TGCGCCAGCACAATCGTAAACGGGGCAGATACGCAGTATTTT
CASTIVNGADTQYF
>.|TRBJ2-5|.|TRBV5-4
TGTGCCAGCAGCCCAGAGACCGGCGAGACCCAGTACTTC
CASSPETGETQYF
>TRBD2|TRBJ2-7|.|TRBV7-2
TGTGCCAGCAGCTTAGGGACTAGCGGCTCCTACGAGCAGTACTTC
CASSLGTSGSYEQYF
>.|TRBJ1-4|.|TRBV18
TGTGCCAGCTCACCCAACTCGGGGGAAAAACTGTTTTTT
CASSPNSGEKLFF